The next 8 T cell receptor beta chains were all read from a single sample in a study of blood T cell repertoires in COVID-19 (dated by TCRdb to about 2020). Library preparation was by the immunoSEQ multiplex PCR assay. Entries here come from immuneACCESS through TCRdb and include only in-frame sequences with V and J called. Some clones fail to appear in such tables; in the studies checked, an unresolved V gene covers under half of the shortfall, and the cause of the remainder is unknown. For this sample the table gives approximately 110,000 clones, of which roughly 84% were detected only once. 2.1% of the sample is held by the ten biggest clonotypes. Sequences were obtained from peripheral blood. These receptor sequences come from a human donor in a cohort sampled during active COVID-19.

This chain links TRBV5-1 with TRBJ2-1; D unresolved. Germline CDR1 SGHRS, CDR2 YFSETQ. Trimming removed 1 base at V and 5 bases at J, with 13 bases between. The CDR3 extends over 15 amino acids. CDR3 protein: CASSLFIGGDNEQFF. The CDR3 nucleotides read TGCGCCAGCAGCTTGTTTATCGGTGGAGACAATGAGCAGTTCTTC. The variable domain in full, completed from reference TRBV5-1 and TRBJ2-1, reads KAGVTQTPRYLIKTRGQQVTLSCSPISGHRSVSWYQQTPGQGLQFLFEYFSETQRNKGNFPGRFSGRQFSNSRSEMNVSTLELGDSALYLCASSLFIGGDNEQFFGPGTRLTVL.

The chain employs TRBV7-3 and TRBJ2-1; no definite D call. CDR1 is SGHTA and CDR2 is FQGTGA in the germline V gene. The CDR3 covers 13 residues. Trimming cost V 0 bases and J 8 bases, with 8 bases left between them. CDR3 DNA sequence: TGTGCCAGCAGCTTAACGTTTAGTGATGAGCAGTTCTTC. Protein product: CASSLTFSDEQFF.

This rearrangement joins TRBV6-6 to TRBJ1-1; D is possibly TRBD1 (6 bases). V was cut by 5 bases and J by 11 bases, with 12 bases left in between. CDR1 MNHNY and CDR2 SVGAGI come from the germline V gene (reference sequence). This CDR3 contains 11 residues. This CDR3 reads CASSKQGGAFF. The CDR3 DNA sequence: TGTGCCAGCAGTAAACAGGGCGGCGCTTTCTTT.

V gene TRBV6-1 combines with J gene TRBJ2-5; possible D gene TRBD1, 5 bases. The germline gives CDR1 MNHNS, CDR2 SASEGT. V lost 4 bases, J lost 0 bases, and 15 bases lay in between. The CDR3 runs to 16 residues. CDR3 protein: CASSGGPIPYQETQYF. The CDR3 region has the DNA TGTGCCAGCAGTGGGGGCCCGATACCATACCAAGAGACCCAGTACTTC.

The chain recombines TRBV4-1 with TRBJ2-2; 8 bases fit TRBD1. Germline V CDR1 and CDR2: MGHRA, YSYEKL. This CDR3 is 18 amino acids long. V lost 4 bases, J lost 4 bases, and 14 bases stayed unmatched. CDR3 coding DNA: TGCGCCAGCAGCCCGGGGCTGGGGTCAGGGGGCGGCACCGGGGAGCTGTTTTTT. This translates into CASSPGLGSGGGTGELFF.

This clone was seen only once. The J gene is TRBJ1-1, the V gene TRBV4-3, with 8 nucleotides matching TRBD1. V shed 2 bases, J shed 5 bases, and the junction held 7 bases outside the gene matches. This CDR3 has 15 residues. Per the germline V gene, CDR1 is LGHNA and CDR2 is YSLEER. As DNA, the CDR3 is TGCGCCAGCAGCCAACAGGGGGCCTACGGGACTGAAGCTTTCTTT. Encoded protein: CASSQQGAYGTEAFF.

A single count supports this clone. The chain has TRBV7-2 and TRBJ2-3; D might be TRBD2 (6 bases). This CDR3 has 17 amino acids. In germline, CDR1 is SGHTA, CDR2 FQGNSA. V lost 5 bases to trimming and J lost 2 bases, with 20 bases between them. CDR3 nucleotides: TGTGCCAGCAGCCAGACGCGGGGAAGTTTATTCACAGATACGCAGTATTTT. It encodes CASSQTRGSLFTDTQYF.

The chain uses TRBV19 and TRBJ1-1; D is perhaps TRBD1 (6 bases). The CDR3 covers 16 residues. V shed 6 bases and J shed 4 bases, with 21 bases lying between them. Per the germline V gene, CDR1 is LNHDA and CDR2 is SQIVND (reference sequence). In nucleotides, the CDR3 is TGTGCCAGTAGACTCATGGATGGGGGGGCGAGCACTGAAGCTTTCTTT. Amino acids: CASRLMDGGASTEAFF.